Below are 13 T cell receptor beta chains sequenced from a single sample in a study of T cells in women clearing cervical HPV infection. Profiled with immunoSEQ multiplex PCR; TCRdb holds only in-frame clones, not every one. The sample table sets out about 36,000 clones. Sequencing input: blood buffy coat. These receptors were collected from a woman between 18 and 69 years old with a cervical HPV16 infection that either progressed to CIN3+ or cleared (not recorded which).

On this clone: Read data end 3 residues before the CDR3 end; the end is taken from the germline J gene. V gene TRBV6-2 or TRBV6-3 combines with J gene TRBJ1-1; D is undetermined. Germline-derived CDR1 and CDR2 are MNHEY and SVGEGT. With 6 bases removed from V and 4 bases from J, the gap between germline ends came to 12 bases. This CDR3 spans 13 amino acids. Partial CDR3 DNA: TGTGCCAGCAGATTAAACCGGGGCACTGAA. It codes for CASRLNRGTE. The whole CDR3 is CASRLNRGTEAFF.

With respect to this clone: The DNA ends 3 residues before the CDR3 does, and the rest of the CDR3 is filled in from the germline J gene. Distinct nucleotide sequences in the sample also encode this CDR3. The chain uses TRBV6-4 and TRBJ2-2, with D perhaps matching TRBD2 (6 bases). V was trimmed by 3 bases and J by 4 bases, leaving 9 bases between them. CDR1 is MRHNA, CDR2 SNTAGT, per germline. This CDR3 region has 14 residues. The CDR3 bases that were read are TGTGCCAGCAGTGAAAGGGGAGGCACCGGGGAG. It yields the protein CASSERGGTGE. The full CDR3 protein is CASSERGGTGELFF.

The sequenced CDR3 bases are TGTGCCAGTAGTATAGAGTTAGCGGGAGCGCGCTACGAG. Protein product: CASSIELAGARYE. The CDR3 in full is CASSIELAGARYEQYF. The chain recombines TRBV19 with TRBJ2-7; the match to TRBD2 covers 9 bases. The read ends 3 residues early relative to the CDR3; the germline J gene fills the gap. CDR1 LNHDA and CDR2 SQIVND come from the germline V gene (reference sequence). CDR3 length: 16 amino acids. J lost 3 bases, V lost 0 bases, and 6 bases had no gene match.

Partial CDR3 DNA: TGCAGTGCTAGAGAATCCCCAGGGGGAAGGGGGGATTCCTACGAG. This encodes CSARESPGGRGDSYE. From start to end, the CDR3 is CSARESPGGRGDSYEQYF. The chain carries TRBV20-1 and TRBJ2-7, with TRBD1 as a possible D gene (7 bases). Read data end 3 residues before the CDR3 end; the end is taken from the germline J gene. Germline-derived CDR1 and CDR2 are DFQATT and SNEGSKA (reference sequence). V was pared by 0 bases and J by 1 base, with 22 bases between. The CDR3 contains 18 residues.

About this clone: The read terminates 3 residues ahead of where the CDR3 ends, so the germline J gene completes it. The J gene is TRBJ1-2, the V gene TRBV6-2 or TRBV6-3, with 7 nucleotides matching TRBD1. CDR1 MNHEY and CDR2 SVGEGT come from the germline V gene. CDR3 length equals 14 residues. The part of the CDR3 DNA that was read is TGTGCCAGCAGCCCTCCTAGCGGGACAGATACC. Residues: CASSPPSGTDT. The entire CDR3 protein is CASSPPSGTDTYTF.

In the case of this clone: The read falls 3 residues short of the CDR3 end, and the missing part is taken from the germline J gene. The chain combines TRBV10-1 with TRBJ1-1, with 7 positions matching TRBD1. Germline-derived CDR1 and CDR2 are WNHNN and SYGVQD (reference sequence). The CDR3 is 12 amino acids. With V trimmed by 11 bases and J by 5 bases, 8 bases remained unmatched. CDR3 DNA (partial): TGCGCCGTTGACAGGGCGTATACTGAA. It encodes CAVDRAYTE. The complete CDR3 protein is CAVDRAYTEAFF.

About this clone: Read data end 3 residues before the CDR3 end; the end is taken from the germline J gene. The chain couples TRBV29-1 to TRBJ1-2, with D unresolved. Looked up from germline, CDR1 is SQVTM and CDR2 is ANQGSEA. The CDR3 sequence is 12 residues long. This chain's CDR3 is CSVGAVSMGYTF. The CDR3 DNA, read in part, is TGCAGCGTTGGTGCGGTATCTATGGGC.

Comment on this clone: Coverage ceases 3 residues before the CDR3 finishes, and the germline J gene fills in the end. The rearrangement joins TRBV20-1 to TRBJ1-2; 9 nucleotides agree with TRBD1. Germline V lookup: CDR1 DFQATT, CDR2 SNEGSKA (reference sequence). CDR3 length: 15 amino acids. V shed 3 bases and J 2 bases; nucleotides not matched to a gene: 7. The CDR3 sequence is CSAREGTGLNYGYTF. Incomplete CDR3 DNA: TGCAGTGCTAGGGAAGGGACAGGGCTAAACTATGGC.

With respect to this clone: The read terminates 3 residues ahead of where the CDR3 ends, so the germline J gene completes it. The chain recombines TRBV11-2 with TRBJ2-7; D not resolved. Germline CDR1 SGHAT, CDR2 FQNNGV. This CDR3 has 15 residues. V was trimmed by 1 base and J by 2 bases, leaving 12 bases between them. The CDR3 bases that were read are TGTGCCAGCAGCTTAGGAACGCAGGTAACCTACGAG. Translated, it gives CASSLGTQVTYE. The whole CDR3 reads CASSLGTQVTYEQYF.

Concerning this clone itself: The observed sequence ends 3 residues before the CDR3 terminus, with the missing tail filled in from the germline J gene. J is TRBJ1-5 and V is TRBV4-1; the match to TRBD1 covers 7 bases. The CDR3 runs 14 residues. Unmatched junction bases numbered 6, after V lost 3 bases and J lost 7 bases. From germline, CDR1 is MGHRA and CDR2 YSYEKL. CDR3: CASSHGQVGQPQHF. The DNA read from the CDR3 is TGCGCCAGCAGCCACGGACAGGTAGGGCAGCCC.

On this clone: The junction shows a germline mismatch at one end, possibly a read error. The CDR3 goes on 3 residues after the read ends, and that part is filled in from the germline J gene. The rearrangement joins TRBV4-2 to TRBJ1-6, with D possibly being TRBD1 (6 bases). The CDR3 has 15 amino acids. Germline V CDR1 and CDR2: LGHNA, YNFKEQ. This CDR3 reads CASSQDQQGNSPLHF. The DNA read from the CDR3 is TGCGCCAGCAGCCAAGATCAACAGGGAAATTCACCC.

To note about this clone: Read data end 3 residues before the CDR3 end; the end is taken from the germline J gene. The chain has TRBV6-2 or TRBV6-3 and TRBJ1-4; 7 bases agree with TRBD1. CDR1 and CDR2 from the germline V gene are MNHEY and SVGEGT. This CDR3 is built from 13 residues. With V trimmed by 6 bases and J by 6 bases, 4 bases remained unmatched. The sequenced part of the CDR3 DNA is TGTGCCAGCAGGAGGACAGGAGATGAAAAA. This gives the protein CASRRTGDEK. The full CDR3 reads CASRRTGDEKLFF.

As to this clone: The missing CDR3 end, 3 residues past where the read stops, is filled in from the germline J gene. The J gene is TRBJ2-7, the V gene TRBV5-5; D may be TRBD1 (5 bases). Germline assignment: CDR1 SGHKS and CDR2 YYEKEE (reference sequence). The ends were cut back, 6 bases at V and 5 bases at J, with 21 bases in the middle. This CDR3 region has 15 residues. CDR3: CASTLLRGFQNEQYF. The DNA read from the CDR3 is TGTGCCAGCACCCTCCTAAGGGGATTTCAAAACGAG.